Listed here is a single TCR beta chain. The repertoire was sequenced with immunoSEQ multiplex PCR; TCRdb's copy has only in-frame clones and lacks some. The data show around 110,000 clones, 86% seen once. This specimen comes from a study of blood T cell repertoires in COVID-19. Trimming cost V 3 bases and J 6 bases, with 11 bases left between them. The CDR3 runs to 13 residues. CDR1 is LNHNV and CDR2 is YYDKDF in the germline V gene (reference sequence). The chain employs TRBV15 and TRBJ1-2, with a tentative D call TRBD1 (6 bases). The sample comprised peripheral blood. This receptor was obtained from a man aged 35-49 years with acute or convalescent COVID-19. CDR3 DNA: TGTGCCACCAGCAGGGTGGGACATGATGGCTACACCTTC. It is translated as CATSRVGHDGYTF. Together with reference TRBV15 and TRBJ1-2, the CDR3 gives the full variable domain: DAMVIQNPRYQVTQFGKPVTLSCSQTLNHNVMYWYQQKSSQAPKLLFHYYDKDFNNEADTPDNFQSRRPNTSFCFLDIRSPGLGDTAMYLCATSRVGHDGYTFGSGTRLTVV.